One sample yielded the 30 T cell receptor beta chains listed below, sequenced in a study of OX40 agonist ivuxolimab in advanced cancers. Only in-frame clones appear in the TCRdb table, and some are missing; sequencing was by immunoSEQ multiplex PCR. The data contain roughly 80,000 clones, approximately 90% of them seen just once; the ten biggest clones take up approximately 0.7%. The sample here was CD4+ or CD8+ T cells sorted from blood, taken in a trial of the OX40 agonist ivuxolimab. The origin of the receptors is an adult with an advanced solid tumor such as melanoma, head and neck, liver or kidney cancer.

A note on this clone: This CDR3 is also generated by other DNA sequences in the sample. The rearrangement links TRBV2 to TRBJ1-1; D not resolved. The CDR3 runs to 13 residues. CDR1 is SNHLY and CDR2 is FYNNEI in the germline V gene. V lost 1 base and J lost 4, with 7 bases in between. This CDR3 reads CASSEGPGTEAFF. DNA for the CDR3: TGTGCCAGCAGTGAAGGCCCGGGCACTGAAGCTTTCTTT.

CDR3 DNA sequence: TGTGCCAGCAGTTACTCGGAGGGAGAGCAGTACTTC. Encoded protein: CASSYSEGEQYF. The J gene is TRBJ2-7, the V gene TRBV6-6, with a weak D call TRBD2 (6 bases). Germline CDR1 is MNHNY and CDR2 is SVGAGI (reference sequence). V gave up 0 bases and J gave up 7 bases, with 7 bases separating them. The CDR3 has 12 residues.

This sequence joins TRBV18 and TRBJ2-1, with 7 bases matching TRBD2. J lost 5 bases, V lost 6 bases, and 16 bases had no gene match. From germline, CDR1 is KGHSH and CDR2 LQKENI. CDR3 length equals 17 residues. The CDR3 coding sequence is TGTGCCAGCTCTCCCCTAGGGGCGGGAGCTTTCAACAATGAGCAGTTCTTC. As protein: CASSPLGAGAFNNEQFF. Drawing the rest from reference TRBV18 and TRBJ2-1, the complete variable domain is NAGVMQNPRHLVRRRGQEARLRCSPMKGHSHVYWYRQLPEEGLKFMVYLQKENIIDESGMPKERFSAEFPKEGPSILRIQQVVRGDSAAYFCASSPLGAGAFNNEQFFGPGTRLTVL.

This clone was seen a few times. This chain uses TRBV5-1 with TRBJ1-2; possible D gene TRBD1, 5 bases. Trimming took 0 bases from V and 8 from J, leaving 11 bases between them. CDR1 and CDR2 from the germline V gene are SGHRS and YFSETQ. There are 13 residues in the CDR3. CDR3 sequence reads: CASSLEGLGGYTF. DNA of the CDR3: TGCGCCAGCAGCTTGGAGGGGCTGGGAGGCTACACCTTC.

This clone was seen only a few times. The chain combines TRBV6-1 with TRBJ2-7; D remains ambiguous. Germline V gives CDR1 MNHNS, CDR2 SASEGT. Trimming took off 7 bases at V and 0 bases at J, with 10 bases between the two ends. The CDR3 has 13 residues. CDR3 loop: CASNGGISYEQYF. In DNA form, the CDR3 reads TGTGCCAGCAATGGTGGAATCTCCTACGAGCAGTACTTC.

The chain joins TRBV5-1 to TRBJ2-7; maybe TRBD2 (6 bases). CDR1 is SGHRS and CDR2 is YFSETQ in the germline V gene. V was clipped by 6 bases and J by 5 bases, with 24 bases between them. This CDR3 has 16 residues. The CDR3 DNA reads TGCGCCAGCAATGTAGGTGTACGGGAGATTGAGAACGAGCAGTACTTC. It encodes CASNVGVREIENEQYF.

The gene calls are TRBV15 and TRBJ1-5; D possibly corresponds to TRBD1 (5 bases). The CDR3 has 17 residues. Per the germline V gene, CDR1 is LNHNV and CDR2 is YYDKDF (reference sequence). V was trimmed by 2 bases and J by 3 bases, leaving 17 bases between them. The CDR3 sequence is CATSRYGVGVTNQPQHF. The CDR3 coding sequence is TGTGCCACCAGCAGATATGGTGTAGGGGTTACCAATCAGCCCCAGCATTTT.

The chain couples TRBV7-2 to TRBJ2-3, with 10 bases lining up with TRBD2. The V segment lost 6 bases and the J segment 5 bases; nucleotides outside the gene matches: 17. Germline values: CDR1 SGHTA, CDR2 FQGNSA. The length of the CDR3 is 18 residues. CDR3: CASRVGLAGVSRIDTQYF. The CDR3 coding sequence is TGTGCCAGCAGAGTCGGCCTAGCGGGAGTAAGTCGGATAGATACGCAGTATTTT.

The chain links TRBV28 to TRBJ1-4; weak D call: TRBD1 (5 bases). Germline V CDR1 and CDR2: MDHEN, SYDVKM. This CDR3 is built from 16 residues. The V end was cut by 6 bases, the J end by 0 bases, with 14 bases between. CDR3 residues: CASRGPDGSTNEKLFF. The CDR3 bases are TGTGCCAGCAGGGGACCCGACGGATCAACTAATGAAAAACTGTTTTTT. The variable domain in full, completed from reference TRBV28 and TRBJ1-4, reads DVKVTQSSRYLVKRTGEKVFLECVQDMDHENMFWYRQDPGLGLRLIYFSYDVKMKEKGDIPEGYSVSREKKERFSLILESASTNQTSMYLCASRGPDGSTNEKLFFGSGTQLSVL.

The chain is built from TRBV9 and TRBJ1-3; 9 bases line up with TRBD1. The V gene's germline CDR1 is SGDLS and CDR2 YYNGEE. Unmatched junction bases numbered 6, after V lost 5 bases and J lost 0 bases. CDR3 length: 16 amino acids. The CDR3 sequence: CASSGTGGNSGNTIYF. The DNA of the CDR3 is TGTGCCAGCAGTGGAACAGGGGGCAACTCTGGAAACACCATATATTTT.

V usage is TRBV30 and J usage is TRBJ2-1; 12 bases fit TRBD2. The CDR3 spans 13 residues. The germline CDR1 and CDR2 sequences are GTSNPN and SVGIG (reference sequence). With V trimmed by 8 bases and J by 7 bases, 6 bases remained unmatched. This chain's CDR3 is CARGLAGNNEQFF. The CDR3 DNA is TGTGCCAGAGGACTAGCGGGAAATAATGAGCAGTTCTTC.

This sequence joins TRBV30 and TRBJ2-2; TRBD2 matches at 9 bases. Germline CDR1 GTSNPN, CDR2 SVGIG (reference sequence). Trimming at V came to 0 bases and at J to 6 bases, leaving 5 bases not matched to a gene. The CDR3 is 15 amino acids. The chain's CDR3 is CAWSVWGGRAGELFF. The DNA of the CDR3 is TGTGCCTGGAGTGTATGGGGCGGGAGGGCCGGGGAGCTGTTTTTT.

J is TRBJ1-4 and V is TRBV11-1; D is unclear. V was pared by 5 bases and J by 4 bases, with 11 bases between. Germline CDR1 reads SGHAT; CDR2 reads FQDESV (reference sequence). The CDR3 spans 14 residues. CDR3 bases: TGTGCCAGCAGCCCGGCGGCGGTTAATGAAAAACTGTTTTTT. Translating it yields CASSPAAVNEKLFF.

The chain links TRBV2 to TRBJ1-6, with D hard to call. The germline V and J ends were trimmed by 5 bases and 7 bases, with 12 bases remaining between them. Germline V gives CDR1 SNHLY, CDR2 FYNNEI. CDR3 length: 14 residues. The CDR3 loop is CASSRREDNSPLHF. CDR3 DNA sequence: TGTGCCAGCAGTCGTAGGGAAGACAATTCACCCCTCCACTTT.

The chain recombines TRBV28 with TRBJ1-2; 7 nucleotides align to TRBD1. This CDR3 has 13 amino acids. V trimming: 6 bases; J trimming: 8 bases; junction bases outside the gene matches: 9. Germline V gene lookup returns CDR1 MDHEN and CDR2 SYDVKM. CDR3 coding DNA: TGTGCCAGCAGCCGAGAGGGGGCGCGAGGCTACACCTTC. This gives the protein CASSREGARGYTF.

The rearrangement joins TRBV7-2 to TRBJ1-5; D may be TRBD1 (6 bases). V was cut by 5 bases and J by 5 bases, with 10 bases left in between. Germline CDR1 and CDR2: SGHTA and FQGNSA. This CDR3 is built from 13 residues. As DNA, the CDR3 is TGTGCCAGCAGCAAACAGGGAGATCAGCCCCAGCATTTT. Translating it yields CASSKQGDQPQHF.

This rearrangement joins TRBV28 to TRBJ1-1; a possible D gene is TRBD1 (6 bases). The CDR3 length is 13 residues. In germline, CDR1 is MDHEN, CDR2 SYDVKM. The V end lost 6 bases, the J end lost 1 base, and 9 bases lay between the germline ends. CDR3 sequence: CASRWTENTEAFF. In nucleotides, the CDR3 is TGTGCCAGCAGGTGGACAGAGAACACTGAAGCTTTCTTT. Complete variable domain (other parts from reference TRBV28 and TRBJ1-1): DVKVTQSSRYLVKRTGEKVFLECVQDMDHENMFWYRQDPGLGLRLIYFSYDVKMKEKGDIPEGYSVSREKKERFSLILESASTNQTSMYLCASRWTENTEAFFGQGTRLTVV.

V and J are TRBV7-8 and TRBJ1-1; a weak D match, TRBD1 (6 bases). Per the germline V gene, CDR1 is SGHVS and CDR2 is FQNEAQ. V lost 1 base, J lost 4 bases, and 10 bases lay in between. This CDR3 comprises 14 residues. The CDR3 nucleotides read TGTGCCAGCAGCTTAGGGGGGCCGGTCACTGAAGCTTTCTTT. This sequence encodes CASSLGGPVTEAFF.

In DNA, the CDR3 is TGTGCCAGCAGTGGGTTAGCGGGAGAAACCGGGGAGCTGTTTTTT. Translated, it gives CASSGLAGETGELFF. The chain employs TRBV2 and TRBJ2-2; 9 bases fit TRBD2. After removal of 4 bases from V and 5 bases from J, the junction contained 5 bases not matched to a gene. CDR3 length: 15 amino acids. Germline CDR1 and CDR2: SNHLY and FYNNEI.

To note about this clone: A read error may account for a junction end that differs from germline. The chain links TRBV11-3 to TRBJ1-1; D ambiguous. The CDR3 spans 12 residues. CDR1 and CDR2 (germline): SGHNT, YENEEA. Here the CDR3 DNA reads TGTGCCAGCAGCCTAGACCAAAGAGAAGCTTTCTTT. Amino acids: CASSLDQREAFF.

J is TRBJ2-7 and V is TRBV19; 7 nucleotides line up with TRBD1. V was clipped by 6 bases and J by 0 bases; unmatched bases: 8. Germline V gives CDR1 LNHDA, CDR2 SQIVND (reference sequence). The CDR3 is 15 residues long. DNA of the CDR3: TGTGCCAGTAGCATCCGGGACAGTGGCTCCTACGAGCAGTACTTC. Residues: CASSIRDSGSYEQYF.

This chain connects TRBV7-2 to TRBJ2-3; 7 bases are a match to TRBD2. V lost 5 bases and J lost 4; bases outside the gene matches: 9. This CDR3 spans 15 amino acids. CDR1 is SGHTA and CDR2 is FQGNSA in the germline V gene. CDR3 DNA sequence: TGTGCCAGCAGCCCTGTGGGAGGGACCGCAGATACGCAGTATTTT. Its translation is CASSPVGGTADTQYF. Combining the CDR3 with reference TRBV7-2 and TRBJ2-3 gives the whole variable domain GAGVSQSPSNKVTEKGKDVELRCDPISGHTALYWYRQSLGQGLEFLIYFQGNSAPDKSGLPSDRFSAERTGGSVSTLTIQRTQQEDSAVYLCASSPVGGTADTQYFGPGTRLTVL.

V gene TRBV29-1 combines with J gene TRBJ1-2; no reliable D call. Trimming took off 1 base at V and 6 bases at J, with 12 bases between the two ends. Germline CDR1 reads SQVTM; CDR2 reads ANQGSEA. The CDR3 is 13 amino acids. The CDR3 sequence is CSVEVLGVDGYTF. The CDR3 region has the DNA TGCAGCGTTGAAGTTCTCGGGGTGGATGGCTACACCTTC.

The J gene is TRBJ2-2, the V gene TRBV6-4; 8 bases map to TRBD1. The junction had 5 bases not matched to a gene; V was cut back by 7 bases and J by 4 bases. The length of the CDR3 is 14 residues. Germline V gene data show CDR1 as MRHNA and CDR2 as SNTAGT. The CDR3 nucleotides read TGTGCCAGCAATGGACAGGGAACCACCGGGGAGCTGTTTTTT. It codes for CASNGQGTTGELFF.

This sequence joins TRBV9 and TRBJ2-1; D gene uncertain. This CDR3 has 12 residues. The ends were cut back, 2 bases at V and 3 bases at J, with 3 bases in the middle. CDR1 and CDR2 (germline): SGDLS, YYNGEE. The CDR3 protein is CASSVGYNEQFF. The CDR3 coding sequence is TGTGCCAGCAGCGTGGGCTACAATGAGCAGTTCTTC. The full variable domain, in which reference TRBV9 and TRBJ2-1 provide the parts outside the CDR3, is DSGVTQTPKHLITATGQRVTLRCSPRSGDLSVYWYQQSLDQGLQFLIQYYNGEERAKGNILERFSAQQFPDLHSELNLSSLELGDSALYFCASSVGYNEQFFGPGTRLTVL.

The CDR3 DNA follows: TGTGCCAGCAGGCGCGGGGACGGGGGCCAGTACTTC. Its protein is CASRRGDGGQYF. V is TRBV2 and J is TRBJ2-5, with D possibly being TRBD2 (6 bases). The V gene lost 6 bases and the J gene lost 10 bases, with 15 bases spanning the gap. Germline CDR1 and CDR2: SNHLY and FYNNEI. CDR3 length equals 12 residues.

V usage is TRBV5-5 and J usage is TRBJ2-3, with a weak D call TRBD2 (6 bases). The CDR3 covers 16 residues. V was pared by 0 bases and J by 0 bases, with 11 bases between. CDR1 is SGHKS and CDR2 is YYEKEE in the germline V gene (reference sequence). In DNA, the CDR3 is TGTGCCAGCAGCTTGGAGTTAGCGGATAGCACAGATACGCAGTATTTT. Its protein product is CASSLELADSTDTQYF.

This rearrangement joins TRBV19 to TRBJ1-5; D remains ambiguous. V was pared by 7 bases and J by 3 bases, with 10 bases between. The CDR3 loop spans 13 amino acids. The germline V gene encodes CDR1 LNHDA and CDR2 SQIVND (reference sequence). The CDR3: CASNRVLNQPQHF. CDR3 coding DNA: TGTGCCAGTAATAGGGTACTCAATCAGCCCCAGCATTTT.

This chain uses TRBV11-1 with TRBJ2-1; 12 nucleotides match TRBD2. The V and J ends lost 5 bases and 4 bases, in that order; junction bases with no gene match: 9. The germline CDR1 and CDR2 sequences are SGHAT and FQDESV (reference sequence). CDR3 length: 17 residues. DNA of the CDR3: TGTGCCAGCAGCCCTCCTAGCGGGAGGGCCGCTTACAATGAGCAGTTCTTC. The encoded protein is CASSPPSGRAAYNEQFF.

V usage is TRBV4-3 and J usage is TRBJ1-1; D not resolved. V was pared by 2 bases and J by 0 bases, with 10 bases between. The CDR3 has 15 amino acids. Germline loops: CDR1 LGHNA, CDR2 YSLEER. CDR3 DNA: TGCGCCAGCAGCCAAAGCAGAGTTCTGAACACTGAAGCTTTCTTT. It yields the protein CASSQSRVLNTEAFF.